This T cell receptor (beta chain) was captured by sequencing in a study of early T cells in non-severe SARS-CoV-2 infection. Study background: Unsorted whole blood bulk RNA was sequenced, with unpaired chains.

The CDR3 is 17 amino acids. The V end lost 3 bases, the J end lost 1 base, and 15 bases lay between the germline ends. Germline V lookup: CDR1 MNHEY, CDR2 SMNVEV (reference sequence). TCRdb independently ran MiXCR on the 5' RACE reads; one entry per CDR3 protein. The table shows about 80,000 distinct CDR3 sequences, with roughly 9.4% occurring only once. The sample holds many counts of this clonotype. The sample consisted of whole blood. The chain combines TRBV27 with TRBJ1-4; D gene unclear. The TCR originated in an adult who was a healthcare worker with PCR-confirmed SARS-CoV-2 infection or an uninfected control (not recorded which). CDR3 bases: TGTGCCAGCAGTTTGGGGTTTGGGGAAGGAACTAATGAAAAACTGTTTTTT. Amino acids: CASSLGFGEGTNEKLFF.